This entry lists 25 T cell receptor beta chains sequenced from one sample in a study of cytomegalovirus exposure and HLA in healthy donors. The primer mix had 60 Vbeta and 13 Jbeta primers. Only in-frame clones appear in the TCRdb table, and some are missing; sequencing was by immunoSEQ multiplex PCR. In the table there are about 57,000 clones, approximately 83% of which are singletons. Sequencing input: PBMCs. The receptors were gathered from a man aged 25-45 years in good health and CMV-seronegative.

The chain combines TRBV30 with TRBJ2-3, with TRBD2 identical over 13 bases. CDR3 size: 19 residues. Germline CDR1 is GTSNPN and CDR2 is SVGIG (reference sequence). V shed 0 bases, J shed 5 bases, and the junction held 14 bases outside the gene matches. In DNA form, the CDR3 reads TGTGCCTGGAGTGTCGGGCCGGGACTAGCGGGAAAGGGAGAAGATACGCAGTATTTT. Encoded protein: CAWSVGPGLAGKGEDTQYF.

In this sample, this clone turned up a few times. CDR3 DNA sequence: TGTGCCAGCAGTGAAAGCCTGGGGGGGGCAACCTACAATGAGCAGTTCTTC. It specifies CASSESLGGATYNEQFF. The V gene is TRBV6-1, the J gene TRBJ2-1; possibly TRBD2 for D (7 bases). Trimming removed 2 bases from V and 2 bases from J, with 16 bases in between. The CDR3 is made up of 17 amino acids. CDR1 is MNHNS and CDR2 is SASEGT in the germline V gene.

Here the CDR3 reads CASSLEIWGRTLDGNTIYF. CDR3 nucleotide sequence: TGTGCCAGCAGCTTAGAGATCTGGGGGCGAACGTTGGATGGAAACACCATATATTTT. The chain carries TRBV7-8 and TRBJ1-3; D is perhaps TRBD1 (6 bases). This CDR3 comprises 19 residues. In germline, CDR1 is SGHVS, CDR2 FQNEAQ. Trimming removed 1 base from V and 3 bases from J, with 22 bases in between.

V usage is TRBV18 and J usage is TRBJ2-2, with D maybe TRBD2 (6 bases). Germline V lookup: CDR1 KGHSH, CDR2 LQKENI. The CDR3 length is 17 residues. Trimming took off 0 bases at V and 4 bases at J, with 15 bases between the two ends. The CDR3 DNA follows: TGTGCCAGCTCACCACCGATCGGAGGGCCCGGCACCGGGGAGCTGTTTTTT. Residues: CASSPPIGGPGTGELFF.

The chain joins TRBV9 to TRBJ1-3; a possible D gene is TRBD1 (5 bases). The CDR3 is 14 amino acids. V was cut by 4 bases and J by 0 bases, with 8 bases left in between. Germline V gene sequence: CDR1 SGDLS, CDR2 YYNGEE. The CDR3 region is CASSQGLSGNTIYF. The CDR3 DNA sequence: TGTGCCAGCAGCCAGGGACTCTCTGGAAACACCATATATTTT.

This clone was seen just once. The chain has TRBV5-4 and TRBJ1-1; weak D call: TRBD1 (6 bases). The CDR3 is 16 residues long. Germline V CDR1 and CDR2: SGHNT, YYREEE (reference sequence). Trimming pared 7 bases from V and 4 bases from J, leaving 23 bases between. This chain's CDR3 is CASVRLRGGGGTEAFF. As DNA, the CDR3 is TGTGCCAGCGTTCGACTTCGCGGGGGGGGCGGCACTGAAGCTTTCTTT.

The V gene is TRBV11-2, the J gene TRBJ2-7, with 8 bases identical to TRBD1. The CDR3 has 14 residues. In germline, CDR1 is SGHAT, CDR2 FQNNGV. Losses at the gene ends were 5 bases for V and 2 bases for J; bases not matched to a gene: 5. The CDR3: CASSQRRGPYEQYF. The CDR3 DNA reads as TGTGCCAGCAGCCAACGCAGGGGGCCCTACGAGCAGTACTTC. Supplemented by reference TRBV11-2 and TRBJ2-7, the full variable domain reads EAGVAQSPRYKIIEKRQSVAFWCNPISGHATLYWYQQILGQGPKLLIQFQNNGVVDDSQLPKDRFSAERLKGVDSTLKIQPAKLEDSAVYLCASSQRRGPYEQYFGPGTRLTVT.

Here the CDR3 reads CASSPHRGDNEQYF. The DNA for the CDR3 is TGTGCCAGCAGCCCTCACAGGGGCGATAACGAGCAGTACTTC. The rearrangement joins TRBV9 to TRBJ2-7; TRBD1 agrees at 7 bases. Germline loops: CDR1 SGDLS, CDR2 YYNGEE. Trimming took 4 bases from V and 5 from J; bases not matched to a gene: 9. There are 14 residues in the CDR3.

This clone showed up just once. V is TRBV4-1 and J is TRBJ2-7, with no clear D. This CDR3 contains 16 residues. V lost 0 bases to trimming and J lost 0 bases, with 12 bases between them. Per the germline V gene, CDR1 is MGHRA and CDR2 is YSYEKL. The CDR3 DNA is TGCGCCAGCAGCCAAGATTTCCCCGGCGGCTCCTACGAGCAGTACTTC. Translated: CASSQDFPGGSYEQYF.

CDR3 DNA: TGTGCCAGCAGTGAAGAGGGTCACAATGAGCAGTTCTTC. This translates into CASSEEGHNEQFF. V is TRBV6-5 and J is TRBJ2-1, with a weak D call TRBD2 (5 bases). The V and J ends lost 5 bases and 5 bases respectively, with 10 bases between them. This CDR3 has 13 residues. CDR1 and CDR2 (germline): MNHEY, SVGAGI.

The V and J genes are TRBV7-9 and TRBJ2-3, with 9 positions matching TRBD2. V lost 5 bases and J lost 1; bases outside the gene matches: 7. From germline, CDR1 is SEHNR and CDR2 FQNEAQ (reference sequence). The CDR3 extends over 16 amino acids. CDR3 amino acids: CASSVGLAGGTDTQYF. The CDR3 DNA sequence: TGTGCCAGCAGCGTAGGGTTAGCGGGAGGCACAGATACGCAGTATTTT.

V usage is TRBV4-2 and J usage is TRBJ1-3; a possible D gene is TRBD1 (5 bases). Germline V lookup: CDR1 LGHNA, CDR2 YNFKEQ. The CDR3 consists of 18 residues. The germline V and J ends were trimmed by 0 bases and 7 bases, with 22 bases remaining between them. Written as DNA, the CDR3 is TGTGCCAGCAGCCAAGATTGGGGGGGGTCAGCCTGGATGAACACCATATATTTT. As protein: CASSQDWGGSAWMNTIYF.

V gene TRBV2 combines with J gene TRBJ2-1; D is possibly TRBD1 (5 bases). V was clipped by 1 base and J by 14 bases, with 9 bases between them. Germline V lookup: CDR1 SNHLY, CDR2 FYNNEI. The CDR3 loop spans 11 amino acids. CDR3 DNA: TGTGCCAGCAGTGAAGGGACCAGGGAGTTCTTC. It encodes CASSEGTREFF.

This clone was counted a single time. The genes are TRBV4-3 and TRBJ1-2; TRBD1 agrees at 7 bases. Germline V lookup: CDR1 LGHNA, CDR2 YSLEER. CDR3 length equals 15 residues. After removal of 4 bases from V and 7 bases from J, the junction contained 12 bases not matched to a gene. In DNA, the CDR3 is TGCGCCAGCAGCCCACAAACGACAGGGACTGGTGGCTACACCTTC. Protein sequence: CASSPQTTGTGGYTF.

The CDR3 loop reads CAISDGLAGFYEQYF. The CDR3 coding sequence is TGTGCCATCAGTGACGGACTAGCGGGTTTCTACGAGCAGTACTTC. The V and J genes are TRBV10-3 and TRBJ2-7; 11 bases align to TRBD2. The junction had 4 bases not matched to a gene; V was cut back by 3 bases and J by 3 bases. Germline V gene data show CDR1 as ENHRY and CDR2 as SYGVKD. The CDR3 is 15 residues long.

The chain uses TRBV19 and TRBJ2-5, with 10 bases matching TRBD2. The trim removed 3 bases at V and 5 bases at J, leaving 9 bases unmatched. The CDR3 runs to 16 residues. From germline, CDR1 is LNHDA and CDR2 SQIVND (reference sequence). The CDR3 coding sequence is TGTGCCAGTAGTATGGGCAAGCGGGGGGGCTCGGAGACCCAGTACTTC. Translation: CASSMGKRGGSETQYF.

The gene calls are TRBV9 and TRBJ2-7; 7 bases match TRBD2. Unmatched junction bases numbered 7, after V lost 4 bases and J lost 3 bases. The CDR3 is 14 amino acids. Per the germline V gene, CDR1 is SGDLS and CDR2 is YYNGEE. The DNA of the CDR3 is TGTGCCAGCAGCTCTTCTAGCGGAAACTACGAGCAGTACTTC. Translating gives CASSSSSGNYEQYF.

This sequence joins TRBV5-6 and TRBJ1-1; tentative D call: TRBD1 (5 bases). Germline CDR1 reads SGHDT; CDR2 reads YYEEEE. V lost 4 bases, J lost 9 bases, and 16 bases lay in between. CDR3 length: 13 amino acids. In DNA form, the CDR3 reads TGTGCCAGCAGCCCGGAGGGGATGACCAAAGCTTTCTTT. This codes for CASSPEGMTKAFF.

A few counts support this clone. J is TRBJ1-1 and V is TRBV6-5, with D possibly matching TRBD1 (5 bases). The germline V and J ends were trimmed by 1 base and 2 bases, with 11 bases remaining between them. The CDR3 totals 15 residues. The germline V gene encodes CDR1 MNHEY and CDR2 SVGAGI. The CDR3 region has the DNA TGTGCCAGCAGTTACTTGGACAAAGGCAACACTGAAGCTTTCTTT. It specifies CASSYLDKGNTEAFF.

This chain joins TRBV20-1 and TRBJ1-2; D not certain. CDR1 is DFQATT and CDR2 is SNEGSKA in the germline V gene (reference sequence). V was trimmed by 6 bases and J by 0 bases, leaving 5 bases between them. The length of the CDR3 is 11 residues. The CDR3 region has the DNA TGCAGTGCGAGGTCTAACTATGGCTACACCTTC. As protein: CSARSNYGYTF.

V is TRBV20-1 and J is TRBJ1-2, with 8 bases matching TRBD1. The germline CDR1 and CDR2 sequences are DFQATT and SNEGSKA (reference sequence). The CDR3 spans 11 residues. This CDR3 reads CRAAGGGGYTF. The CDR3, as DNA: TGCAGAGCAGCAGGGGGCGGCGGCTACACCTTC.

The genes are TRBV2 and TRBJ1-2, with a weak D call TRBD1 (5 bases). Trimming pared 5 bases from V and 4 bases from J, leaving 17 bases between. This CDR3 is 15 amino acids long. CDR1 and CDR2 from the germline V gene are SNHLY and FYNNEI. CDR3 residues: CASSRLLDRSYGYTF. Here the CDR3 DNA reads TGTGCCAGCAGTCGTCTATTAGACAGAAGCTATGGCTACACCTTC.

The J gene is TRBJ2-5, the V gene TRBV2, with 9 nucleotides matching TRBD1. Trimming at V came to 6 bases and at J to 5 bases, leaving 4 bases not matched to a gene. The germline V gene has CDR1 SNHLY and CDR2 FYNNEI. This CDR3 spans 13 amino acids. The CDR3 loop is CASRGQGRETQYF. CDR3 in DNA: TGTGCCAGCAGAGGACAGGGGAGGGAGACCCAGTACTTC.

V usage is TRBV9 and J usage is TRBJ2-7; possible D gene TRBD1, 6 bases. Germline lookup yields CDR1 SGDLS and CDR2 YYNGEE. The CDR3 is 14 residues long. V was clipped by 3 bases and J by 2 bases, with 12 bases between them. In DNA form, the CDR3 reads TGTGCCAGCAGCGCCGGGGACACTACCTACGAGCAGTACTTC. Protein sequence: CASSAGDTTYEQYF.

The chain joins TRBV5-5 to TRBJ2-3, with 14 bases matching TRBD2. V lost 4 bases, J lost 6 bases, and 7 bases stayed unmatched. The CDR3 contains 16 residues. Germline lookup yields CDR1 SGHKS and CDR2 YYEKEE (reference sequence). The CDR3 here is CASSTRLAGGTDTQYF. The CDR3 DNA is TGTGCCAGCAGCACTAGACTAGCGGGAGGGACGGATACGCAGTATTTT.